Listed below are T cell receptor beta chains from one sample, sequenced in a study of T-cell memory formation after mild COVID-19. Using its own MiXCR run on the 5' RACE reads, TCRdb lists one record per CDR3 protein. The sample carries 250,000 to 350,000 distinct CDR3 sequences, around 15% recorded once. Source material: PBMCs or a T cell subset sorted from them (not recorded which). Every receptor here comes from a man between 18 and 29 years old who had mild COVID-19 (a few samples of this study predate the infection). Cell type and time point are not known. Each CDR3 is given with its conserved first and last residue. D genes are given only for firm matches. A clone size is listed for some rows: how often the clone was seen (once, few, many), or a class if it is expanded.

J: TRBJ2-1; D: TRBD2; V: TRBV7-3; size: -; DNA: TGTGCCAGCAGCTTAAAGAGCGGGGGGGCCGTTAATGAGCAGTTCTTC; CDR3: CASSLKSGGAVNEQFF
J: TRBJ2-1; D: -; V: TRBV4-3; size: -; DNA: TGCGCCAGCAGCCACTCGGGGGCTGGATTACACAATGAGCAGTTCTTC; CDR3: CASSHSGAGLHNEQFF
J: TRBJ2-2; D: -; V: TRBV7-8; size: -; DNA: TGTGCCAGCAGCAGAACAGGTCCGGGTGTCGGGGAGCTGTTTTTT; CDR3: CASSRTGPGVGELFF
J: TRBJ2-5; D: -; V: TRBV5-1; size: -; DNA: TGCGCCAGCAGTTCCGCAGGGCAAGAGACCCAGTACTTC; CDR3: CASSSAGQETQYF
J: TRBJ2-3; D: TRBD2; V: TRBV2; size: -; DNA: TGTGCCAGCAGGGCCTCTAGCGGGGGCACAGATACGCAGTATTTT; CDR3: CASRASSGGTDTQYF
J: TRBJ2-5; D: TRBD1; V: TRBV19; size: -; DNA: TGTGCCAGTAGTATTTGGGCAGGGGGTGAGACCCAGTACTTC; CDR3: CASSIWAGGETQYF
J: TRBJ2-7; D: -; V: TRBV12-3/TRBV12-4; size: -; DNA: TGTGCCAGCAGTTTCGGATATGTCGAGCAGTACTTC; CDR3: CASSFGYVEQYF
J: TRBJ2-1; D: TRBD2; V: TRBV9; size: few; DNA: TGTGCCAGCAGCGTAGTTTCCGGGGGGGCCTATGAGCAGTTCTTC; CDR3: CASSVVSGGAYEQFF
J: TRBJ2-1; D: TRBD1; V: TRBV5-1; size: -; DNA: TGCGCCAGCAGCCCGGGACAGGGGGGAGGAACTGAGCAGTTCTTC; CDR3: CASSPGQGGGTEQFF
J: TRBJ2-3; D: TRBD2; V: TRBV7-8; size: few; DNA: TGTGCCAGCAGCCGATTAGCGGGGTTCGGGGATACGCAGTATTTT; CDR3: CASSRLAGFGDTQYF